The present TCR beta chain was sequenced within a study of blood T cell repertoires in COVID-19. Study-level information: Some COVID-19 samples were acute and others convalescent; all came from the United States, Italy and Spain. PBMCs, B-cell-depleted T cells, or T cells were the source of the cDNA or gDNA that made up the material.

The germline CDR1 and CDR2 sequences are MNHEY and SVGAGI. The CDR3 consists of 15 residues. V dropped 7 bases and J dropped 8; count of bases not matched to a gene: 9. Source study methods: Reference gene primer amplification yielded estimated nucleated cell counts. The protocol was immunoSEQ multiplex PCR, while the TCRdb copy is restricted to in-frame clones and leaves out a portion. V, J and clone size are those of that table, while D and trimming were read from the DNA. This table holds tens of thousands of clones, about 92% found once. Recruited during active infection, patients (from Seattle) were subsequently followed longitudinally.

The sequencing input was peripheral blood. The receptor's source is a man aged 50 to 60 with COVID-19, enrolled during active disease. The rearrangement links TRBV6-5 to TRBJ2-1; 12 nucleotides line up with TRBD2. The CDR3 reads CASTILAGGGDEQFF. CDR3 DNA sequence: TGTGCCAGCACCATCCTAGCGGGGGGGGGAGATGAGCAGTTCTTC.